This TCR beta chain was retrieved from a study of T cell changes during pregnancy in multiple sclerosis. V lost 2 bases, J lost 3 bases, and 14 bases stayed unmatched. From germline, CDR1 is GTSNPN and CDR2 SVGIG (reference sequence). This CDR3 is 18 amino acids long. Method: immunoSEQ multiplex PCR; TCRdb's copy keeps in-frame clones and lacks some. The sample holds approximately 48,000 clones, about 90% seen once. The V call is TRBV30, the J call TRBJ1-2; 11 bases fit TRBD1. Sequenced here: CD8+ T cells from peripheral blood mononuclear cells, sampled after pregnancy. The sequence derives from a female donor with multiple sclerosis, enrolled in a pregnancy study. CDR3 loop: CAWSLLRTGGVGHYGYTF. The CDR3 bases are TGTGCCTGGAGTCTGTTGAGGACAGGGGGCGTTGGACACTATGGCTACACCTTC.